In this sample, the clone carrying this TCR beta chain turned up many times. Antigen specificity is unknown. This entry comes from a study of T cell repertoires in cytomegalovirus infection. Whole-study context: Public TCR beta signatures provided an indication of both CMV infection and a matching HLA type.

Germline V gives CDR1 SGHTA, CDR2 FQGNSA. The CDR3 loop spans 15 amino acids. Trimming pared 0 bases from V and 0 bases from J, leaving 7 bases between. Each CDR3 protein is one row after TCRdb ran MiXCR on the reads. The table records approximately 70,000 distinct CDR3 sequences, 4% of them present only once. Study-wide results and limits: Totalled public TCR beta family frequency picked out people who carried CMV plus the relevant HLA. Dominating the ex vivo response were HLA-C-restricted CMV-specific TCR beta clonotypes.

The sample consisted of PBMCs. The origin of this receptor is a human donor in good health (CMV status not recorded). Some clones in this sample may be carry-over from other donors' samples. V and J are TRBV7-2 and TRBJ2-3; D unclear. CDR3 amino acids: CASSLAGLSTDTQYF. The CDR3 DNA reads TGTGCCAGCAGCTTAGCGGGCCTAAGCACAGATACGCAGTATTTT.